These T cell receptor beta chains were read from a single sample in a study of blood T cell repertoires in COVID-19. The assay was immunoSEQ multiplex PCR, and TCRdb's table has in-frame clones only and misses some. This sample has over 45,000 clones, with about four fifths found just once. Sequencing was done on a sample of peripheral blood. These TCRs come from a woman of 80 years or more with acute or convalescent COVID-19. The CDR3 runs from the conserved cysteine through the conserved F or W. Fields, in order: J gene, D gene, V gene, clone size, CDR3 DNA, CDR3 protein. D genes are given only for firm matches. The size field is filled for only some rows; it gives once, few, many or a size class.

>TRBJ2-4|.|TRBV12-5|.
TGTGCTAGTGGTTCCCCCGGGGGGCGAAATAACATTCAGTACTTC
CASGSPGGRNNIQYF
>TRBJ2-1|TRBD2|TRBV3-1/TRBV3-2|.
TGTGCCAGCACGACTAGCGGGGGGTTCGATGAGCAGTTCTTC
CASTTSGGFDEQFF
>TRBJ2-1|TRBD1|TRBV7-6|.
TGTGCCAGCAGCTTAAGCGACAGGGGGGGGTACAATGAGCAGTTCTTC
CASSLSDRGGYNEQFF
>TRBJ1-4|.|TRBV3-1/TRBV3-2|.
TGTGCCAGCAGCCAACGTGCTCCGGGGGTAGGAACTAATGAAAAACTGTTTTTT
CASSQRAPGVGTNEKLFF
>TRBJ1-6|.|TRBV20-1|.
TGCAGTGCTAGTTCCAGGGTTAATTCACCCCTCCACTTT
CSASSRVNSPLHF
>TRBJ1-2|TRBD1|TRBV7-8|medium-sized
TGTGCCAGCAGCTTGGGACAGGGAGGCTATGGCTACACCTTC
CASSLGQGGYGYTF
>TRBJ2-5|.|TRBV7-9|.
TGTGCCAGCAGCCTTTTTGGGGGTACTAGCTCTAGAGGGACCCAGTACTTC
CASSLFGGTSSRGTQYF
>TRBJ1-5|TRBD1|TRBV30|.
TGTGCCTGGTCGGGACAGGACAATCAGCCCCAGCATTTT
CAWSGQDNQPQHF
>TRBJ2-2|.|TRBV19|few
TGTGCCAGTCGCCTACAGATAGGCGCCGGGGAGCTGTTTTTT
CASRLQIGAGELFF
>TRBJ2-3|.|TRBV5-4|.
TGTGCCAGCAGCTACGCCGGGACTAGCACAGATACGCAGTATTTT
CASSYAGTSTDTQYF
>TRBJ1-5|.|TRBV2|once
TGTGCCAGCAGTGAATACGGACTTAGCAATCAGCCCCAGCATTTT
CASSEYGLSNQPQHF
>TRBJ2-7|.|TRBV5-1|few
TGCGCCAGCAGCTACGAGGTGACAGGAGCTTACGAGCAGTACTTC
CASSYEVTGAYEQYF
>TRBJ2-1|.|TRBV4-2|.
TGTGCCAGCAGCTCCCGGGCGGGGGCCCACCTTACTTACAATGAGCAGTTCTTC
CASSSRAGAHLTYNEQFF
>TRBJ2-1|TRBD2|TRBV6-5|.
TGTGCCAGCGAACCGAGCGGGGGGCACTACAATGAGCAGTTCTTC
CASEPSGGHYNEQFF
>TRBJ1-4|.|TRBV14|.
TGTGCCAGCAGCCAACTCCGGGCGGGTGAAAAACTGTTTTTT
CASSQLRAGEKLFF
>TRBJ1-6|TRBD1|TRBV5-6|.
TGTGCCAGCAGATCCGACAGGGGGCAGATAAATTCACCCCTCCACTTT
CASRSDRGQINSPLHF
>TRBJ2-5|TRBD2|TRBV11-2|.
TGTGCCAGCAGCTTAAACGGGGGGGCCCGAGAGACCCAGTACTTC
CASSLNGGARETQYF
>TRBJ1-5|.|TRBV5-1|.
TGCGCCAGCAGGCGAGATAGCAATCAGCCCCAGCATTTT
CASRRDSNQPQHF
>TRBJ1-1|.|TRBV7-9|.
TGTGCCAGCAGCTTAGGGGCGCGGGACACTGAAGCTTTCTTT
CASSLGARDTEAFF
>TRBJ1-2|TRBD1|TRBV12-3/TRBV12-4|.
TGTGCCAGCACCTGGGGACAGGGGAGGGGCTACACCTTC
CASTWGQGRGYTF
>TRBJ1-6|.|TRBV15|.
TGTGCCACCAGCCCAAACAGGGATAATTCACCCCTCCACTTT
CATSPNRDNSPLHF
>TRBJ2-5|TRBD1|TRBV5-4|.
TGTGCCAGCAGCTTCAGGGGGAAAGAGACCCAGTACTTC
CASSFRGKETQYF
>TRBJ2-5|TRBD1|TRBV7-2|.
TGTGCCAGCAGCGGACAGGGGGCTCAAGAGACCCAGTACTTC
CASSGQGAQETQYF